The rows below give T cell receptor beta chains drawn from one sample of a study of cytomegalovirus exposure and HLA in healthy donors. The data were produced by immunoSEQ multiplex PCR, yet TCRdb's version contains in-frame clones alone and is incomplete. The sample has approximately 120,000 clones; around 81% are singletons. The sample consisted of PBMCs. Receptor source: a female donor in good health and CMV-seronegative. CDR3s include the opening cysteine and the closing phenylalanine or tryptophan. D genes are given only for firm matches. Some rows have no size entry. The others give once, few or many, or a class for an expanded clone.

clone_size	d_call	j_call	v_call	cdr3_nt	cdr3_aa
NA	NA	TRBJ2-7	TRBV6-5	TGTGCCAGCAGGCGCAATGATGAGCAGTACTTC	CASRRNDEQYF
NA	NA	TRBJ1-6	TRBV6-5	TGTGCCAGCAGTCCCCAGGGGTCCGCTTCACCCCTCCACTTT	CASSPQGSASPLHF
NA	NA	TRBJ1-2	TRBV2	TGTGCCAGCAGACCCCGAACAGGGCCCTATGGCTACACCTTC	CASRPRTGPYGYTF
NA	NA	TRBJ1-3	TRBV20-1	TGCAGTGTCGAGAGTGGAAACACCATATATTTT	CSVESGNTIYF
NA	TRBD2	TRBJ2-5	TRBV30	TGTGCCTGGGGTCTAGCGGGGGGGCGGTGGGCCCAGTACTTC	CAWGLAGGRWAQYF
NA	TRBD1	TRBJ1-4	TRBV7-9	TGTGCCAGCAGGCCGAGGGGGCCTGATGAAAAACTGTTTTTT	CASRPRGPDEKLFF
NA	TRBD1	TRBJ1-1	TRBV19	TGTGCCAGTAGTGCCGGGACAGGGGGAGCGAACACTGAAGCTTTCTTT	CASSAGTGGANTEAFF
NA	NA	TRBJ1-2	TRBV2	TGTGCCAGCAGTGAAGCTGGTCTAGCCTATGGCTACACCTTC	CASSEAGLAYGYTF
once	NA	TRBJ1-2	TRBV19	TGTGCCAGTATCGACGGGGGAGCGAGGCCCAAAGTTGGCTACACCTTC	CASIDGGARPKVGYTF
few	NA	TRBJ2-4	TRBV18	TGTGCCAGCTCACCGCCTGGGGGGGGCCCCATTCAGTACTTC	CASSPPGGGPIQYF
NA	NA	TRBJ2-2	TRBV5-1	TGCGCCAGCAGGTCATCCGGGGAGCTGTTTTTT	CASRSSGELFF
NA	TRBD1	TRBJ2-3	TRBV5-4	TGTGCCAGCAGTTCTACAGGGGTGGTATATACGCAGTATTTT	CASSSTGVVYTQYF
NA	TRBD2	TRBJ2-7	TRBV11-2	TGTGCCAGCAGGAGGAGCGGGAGACGGGTGGGCGAGCAGTACTTC	CASRRSGRRVGEQYF
few	NA	TRBJ2-5	TRBV5-4	TGTGCCAGCAGTCGGGACTGGCTAGAGACCCAGTACTTC	CASSRDWLETQYF
once	TRBD1	TRBJ1-4	TRBV19	TGTGCCAGTAGTCCGGGACAGGGGGATGAAAAACTGTTTTTT	CASSPGQGDEKLFF
NA	TRBD1	TRBJ2-7	TRBV6-5	TGTGCCAGCAGGAGGGGGCACGAGCAGTACTTC	CASRRGHEQYF
NA	NA	TRBJ1-1	TRBV6-5	TGTGCCAGCAGGGGGGGTACCTTTGACGCTTCCTTT	CASRGGTFDASF
NA	TRBD1	TRBJ1-1	TRBV2	TGTGCCAACTACCGGGACAGGGGAAACACTGAAGCTTTCTTT	CANYRDRGNTEAFF
few	NA	TRBJ2-1	TRBV6-5	TGTGCCAGCAGTCATGACAGACCATATAACTATGAGCAGTTCTTC	CASSHDRPYNYEQFF
NA	NA	TRBJ1-2	TRBV6-1	TGTGCCAGCAGCCAGTCTAACTATGGCTACACCTTC	CASSQSNYGYTF
once	TRBD1	TRBJ1-5	TRBV30	TGTGCCTGGAGTCCCCCCGGGACAGCCCACAATCAGCCCCAGCATTTT	CAWSPPGTAHNQPQHF
NA	TRBD1	TRBJ2-7	TRBV2	TGTGCCAGCAGTGCGGACAGGGTAGGCGGGCAGTACTTC	CASSADRVGGQYF
NA	TRBD2	TRBJ2-1	TRBV7-6	TGTGCCAGCAGCTTGTCCCCGGGAGGGAGTTACTACAATGAGCAGTTCTTC	CASSLSPGGSYYNEQFF
NA	TRBD1	TRBJ1-1	TRBV7-9	TGTGCCAGCAGCGCGTCCGGAAGACAGGGGAGCACTGAAGCTTTCTTT	CASSASGRQGSTEAFF
NA	TRBD2	TRBJ2-3	TRBV5-1	TGCGCCAGCAGCTCGGGACTGACTAGCGGGTTGGGGCGCACAGATACGCAGTATTTT	CASSSGLTSGLGRTDTQYF
few	NA	TRBJ2-1	TRBV29-1	TGCAGCGTTGTCTGGCGGGGCTCCTACAATGAGCAGTTCTTC	CSVVWRGSYNEQFF
NA	TRBD2	TRBJ2-7	TRBV6-6	TGTGCCAGCAGTTACACTAGCGGTCCTTACGAGCAGTACTTC	CASSYTSGPYEQYF
NA	NA	TRBJ1-2	TRBV5-1	TGCGCCAGCAGCCAGGACACGGGGGGTGGCTACACCTTC	CASSQDTGGGYTF
NA	NA	TRBJ2-3	TRBV5-4	TGTGCCAGCAGCCAACCGACTGAGAAGATAGGACAGTATTTT	CASSQPTEKIGQYF
NA	NA	TRBJ2-2	TRBV27	TGTGCCAGCAGTGCGGGGTGGGACACCGGGGAGCTGTTTTTT	CASSAGWDTGELFF
once	TRBD2	TRBJ2-7	TRBV7-8	TGTGCCAGCAGCAAGGGACTACTTAACTACGAGCAGTACTTC	CASSKGLLNYEQYF
few	NA	TRBJ2-4	TRBV25-1	TGTGCCAGCAGTGAGGGGCAGGGCGAGTTCAAAAACATTCAGTACTTC	CASSEGQGEFKNIQYF
once	TRBD1	TRBJ2-7	TRBV7-9	TGTGCCAGCAGCTTAGCCCCGGGACAGGGATACTCCTACGAGCAGTACTTC	CASSLAPGQGYSYEQYF
NA	NA	TRBJ2-3	TRBV6-4	TGTGCCAGCAGTGGGACAGCCACAGATACGCAGTATTTT	CASSGTATDTQYF
NA	NA	TRBJ1-5	TRBV19	TGTGCCAGCGACATGAGCAATCAGCCCCAGCATTTT	CASDMSNQPQHF
NA	TRBD2	TRBJ2-7	TRBV7-2	TGTGCCAGCAGCCTCATAGCGGGGAGCTACGAGCAGTACTTC	CASSLIAGSYEQYF
NA	TRBD1	TRBJ1-6	TRBV30	TGTGCCTGGACCATGGGACAGGGTGCTTCACCCCTCCACTTT	CAWTMGQGASPLHF
NA	TRBD1	TRBJ1-6	TRBV28	TGTGCCGGGGGACAGGGAAATTCACCCCTCCACTTT	CAGGQGNSPLHF
few	TRBD1	TRBJ2-1	TRBV6-1	TGTGCCAGCGAGGGGGCTGGCTACAATGAGCAGTTCTTC	CASEGAGYNEQFF
NA	TRBD1	TRBJ1-3	TRBV14	TGTGCCAGCAGCCACACTACAGGGGTTGGTGGAAACACCATATATTTT	CASSHTTGVGGNTIYF
NA	NA	TRBJ1-1	TRBV27	TGTGCCAGCAGTTCGGACAGTCACACTGAAGCTTTCTTT	CASSSDSHTEAFF
NA	NA	TRBJ2-6	TRBV2	TGTGCCAGCAGTGAAGCTGTAGTTCGTGGGGCCAACGTCCTGACTTTC	CASSEAVVRGANVLTF
NA	NA	TRBJ2-1	TRBV11-2	TGTGCCAGCAGCCTCAATCAGGGTGGCTCCTACAATGAGCAGTTCTTC	CASSLNQGGSYNEQFF
NA	TRBD1	TRBJ1-5	TRBV10-3	TGTGCCATCAGTGAAAATGACAGGGGCGGGCAGCCCCAGCATTTT	CAISENDRGGQPQHF
few	NA	TRBJ2-1	TRBV9	TGTGCCAGCAGCCCTCGAGGGTTAAGTAAACGCGGCAATGAGCAGTTCTTC	CASSPRGLSKRGNEQFF
once	NA	TRBJ2-7	TRBV6-5	TGTGCCAGCAGCCCCCCCAGGGAAGGCGAGCAGTACTTC	CASSPPREGEQYF
NA	NA	TRBJ2-2	TRBV18	TGTGCCAGCTCACCACCGGGACTGGACACCGGGGAGCTGTTTTTT	CASSPPGLDTGELFF
NA	NA	TRBJ2-7	TRBV25-1	TGTGCCAGCAGTGACTACCCTCACTACGAGCAGTACTTC	CASSDYPHYEQYF
NA	TRBD1	TRBJ1-1	TRBV11-2	TGTGCCAGCAGCTTAGTTGGACAGGGGGCGTGGGACACTGAAGCTTTCTTT	CASSLVGQGAWDTEAFF
NA	TRBD2	TRBJ2-1	TRBV19	TGTGCCAGTAGTATGGCGGCGGCGGGGGGGCTCAATGAGCAGTTCTTC	CASSMAAAGGLNEQFF
NA	NA	TRBJ2-7	TRBV7-9	TGTGCCAGCAGCCCTCGACAGGCCGCCTACGAGCAGTACTTC	CASSPRQAAYEQYF
few	NA	TRBJ2-1	TRBV11-2	TGTGCCAGCAGCCCTGTTACGGGGAAGCACAATGAGCAGTTCTTC	CASSPVTGKHNEQFF
NA	NA	TRBJ2-1	TRBV7-3	TGTGCCAGCAGCTTAACGACGGGGAGCTCCTACAATGAGCAGTTCTTC	CASSLTTGSSYNEQFF
NA	TRBD1	TRBJ1-1	TRBV28	TGTGCCAGCAGGCCCGTTAGACAGGGGACTGAAGCTTTCTTT	CASRPVRQGTEAFF
NA	NA	TRBJ2-7	TRBV6-1	TGTGCCAGCAGGGGACTCGGACAGGTCGAAGCCGAGCAGTACTTC	CASRGLGQVEAEQYF